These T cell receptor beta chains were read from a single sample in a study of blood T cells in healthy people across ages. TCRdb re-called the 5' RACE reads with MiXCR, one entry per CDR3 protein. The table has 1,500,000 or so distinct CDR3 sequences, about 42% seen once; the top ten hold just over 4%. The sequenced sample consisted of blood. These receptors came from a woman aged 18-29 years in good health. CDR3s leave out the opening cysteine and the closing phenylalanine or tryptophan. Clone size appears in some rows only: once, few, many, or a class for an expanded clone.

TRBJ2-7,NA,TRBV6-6,ASSPGGSLYEQY
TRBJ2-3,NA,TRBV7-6,ASTKQGYATDTQY
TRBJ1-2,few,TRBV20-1,CLGWGYT
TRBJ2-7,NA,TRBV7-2,ASSLHLPYEQY
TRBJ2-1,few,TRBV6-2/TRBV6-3,ASTLNYGTAYNEQF
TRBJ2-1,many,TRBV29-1,SVGQNNEQF
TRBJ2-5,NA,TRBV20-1,SATGLGPQETQY
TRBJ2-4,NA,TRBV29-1,SVGQDRNIQY
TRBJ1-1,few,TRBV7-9,ASSGAGTGGEYTEAF
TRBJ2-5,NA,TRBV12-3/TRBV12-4,ASKPGPVQHNEQY
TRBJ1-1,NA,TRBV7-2,ASSRQLGGSTEAF
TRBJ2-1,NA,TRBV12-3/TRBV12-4,ATKTGGSYNEQF
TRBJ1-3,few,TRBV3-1,ASSQSRGNTIY
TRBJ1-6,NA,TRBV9,ASSVTGLNSPPH
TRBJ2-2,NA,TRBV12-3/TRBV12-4,ASRGTGGITGELF
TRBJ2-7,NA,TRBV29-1,SVEARLQSSYEQY
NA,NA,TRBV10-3,AISELLDYNEQY
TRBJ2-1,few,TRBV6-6,ASIPGAPIYNEQF
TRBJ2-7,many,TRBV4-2,ASSQDWREQY
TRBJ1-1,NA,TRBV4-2,ASSQGPGGSVEAF
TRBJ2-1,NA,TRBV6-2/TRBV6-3,ASIEDYSYNEQF
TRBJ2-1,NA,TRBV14,ASSSDRANGQF
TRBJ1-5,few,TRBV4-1,ASSQAGAQGYSNQPQH
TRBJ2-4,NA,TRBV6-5,ASSYSRGRDAKNIQY
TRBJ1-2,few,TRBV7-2,ASSLIRGRPYGYT
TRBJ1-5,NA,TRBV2,ASRARQGGNQPQH
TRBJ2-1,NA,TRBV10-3,AISERLDRSSYNEQF
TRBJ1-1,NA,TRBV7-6,ASSSGGTNTEAF
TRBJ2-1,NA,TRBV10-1,ASSESRGSYNEQF
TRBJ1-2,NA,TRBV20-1,SARAVDRVTGYT
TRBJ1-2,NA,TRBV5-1,ASKVARTNYGYT
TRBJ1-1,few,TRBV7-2,ASSLDRAYAF
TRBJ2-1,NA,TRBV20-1,SAPGVGWDEQF
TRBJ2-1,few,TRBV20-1,SAPWGLAGSYNEQF
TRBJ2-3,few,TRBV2,ASSTEQDTQY
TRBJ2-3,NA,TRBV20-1,SAPNNGAGGLMKDTQY
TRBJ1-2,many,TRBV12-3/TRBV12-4,ASSRDRAYGYT
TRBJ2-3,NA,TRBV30,AWSRDRGTDTQY
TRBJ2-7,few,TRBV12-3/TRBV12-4,ASRGGPTYEQY
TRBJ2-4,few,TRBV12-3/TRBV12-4,ASSHRAGENIQY
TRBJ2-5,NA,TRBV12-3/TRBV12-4,ASIGIYRQGRNEQY
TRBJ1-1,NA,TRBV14,ASSPGRGQIEAF
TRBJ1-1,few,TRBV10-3,ASRDGLDRAEAF
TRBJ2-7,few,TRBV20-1,SAGHPPDRGYEQY
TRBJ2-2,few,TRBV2,ASSEETGELF
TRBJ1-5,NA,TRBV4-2,ASSQEGSSQPQH
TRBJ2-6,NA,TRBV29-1,SVGREAGANVLT
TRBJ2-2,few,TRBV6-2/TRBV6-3,ASSRTDTGELF
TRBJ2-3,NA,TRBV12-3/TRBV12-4,ASTDVLAGGPDTQY
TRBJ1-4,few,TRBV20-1,SAPRKGNEKLF
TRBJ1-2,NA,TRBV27,ASSPAMAGGCGYT
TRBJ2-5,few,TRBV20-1,SASPLGERQETQY
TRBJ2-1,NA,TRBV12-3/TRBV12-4,ASTGLAEYNEQF
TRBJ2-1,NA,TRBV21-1,ASLHGYNEQF
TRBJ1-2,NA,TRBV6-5,ASSPGGPLYGYT